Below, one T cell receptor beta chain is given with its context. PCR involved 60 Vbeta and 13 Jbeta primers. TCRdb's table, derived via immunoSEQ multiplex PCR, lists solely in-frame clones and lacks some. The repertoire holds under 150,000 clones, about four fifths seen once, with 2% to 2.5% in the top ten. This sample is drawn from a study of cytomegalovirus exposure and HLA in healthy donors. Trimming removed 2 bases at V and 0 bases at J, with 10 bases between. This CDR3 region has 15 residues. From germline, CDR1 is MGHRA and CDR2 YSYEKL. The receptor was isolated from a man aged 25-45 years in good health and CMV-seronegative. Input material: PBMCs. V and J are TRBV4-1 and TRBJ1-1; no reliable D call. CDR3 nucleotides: TGCGCCAGCAGCCAATACGGAGGGATGAACACTGAAGCTTTCTTT. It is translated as CASSQYGGMNTEAFF.